The TCR beta chain under discussion was sequenced for a study of blood T cell repertoires in COVID-19. Looking at the study overall: From T cells, B-cell-depleted T cells, or PBMCs came the material, which was cDNA or gDNA.

Some clones are missing from TCRdb's copy, which holds only in-frame ones; the method was immunoSEQ multiplex PCR. The sample lists 250,000 to 350,000 clones; about 83% were seen once. The CDR3 has 16 amino acids. Germline CDR1 reads SGHRS; CDR2 reads YFSETQ. Deletions cut 0 bases from V and 0 bases from J, with 13 bases between. Sequencing was done on a sample of peripheral blood. The source is a woman aged 45 to 65 with acute or convalescent COVID-19. This rearrangement joins TRBV5-1 to TRBJ2-7; D may be TRBD1 (6 bases). In DNA form, the CDR3 reads TGCGCCAGCAGCTTGGGACAGACAGGCTACTCCTACGAGCAGTACTTC. It yields the protein CASSLGQTGYSYEQYF.